The 18 T cell receptor beta chains reported below all come from one sample, sequenced in a study of shared clonotypes between healthy human individuals. Repertoires were generated with immunoSEQ multiplex PCR, while TCRdb's copy carries only in-frame clones and drops some. The sample consists of about 490,000 clones, 79% of them appearing once. The sequenced sample consisted of PBMCs. The receptors stem from a woman in her forties in good health. Some clones in this sample may be carry-over from other donors' samples.

In its sample, this clone was seen once. This sequence joins TRBV25-1 and TRBJ1-5; 8 bases match TRBD1. V gave up 1 base and J gave up 2 bases; unmatched junction bases: 1. Germline V gene sequence: CDR1 MGHDK, CDR2 SYGVNS. This CDR3 is built from 15 residues. The CDR3 region is CASSEWGQGNQPQHF. For the CDR3, the DNA is TGTGCCAGCAGTGAATGGGGACAGGGCAATCAGCCCCAGCATTTT. Complete variable domain (other parts from reference TRBV25-1 and TRBJ1-5): EADIYQTPRYLVIGTGKKITLECSQTMGHDKMYWYQQDPGMELHLIHYSYGVNSTEKGDLSSESTVSRIRTEHFPLTLESARPSHTSQYLCASSEWGQGNQPQHFGDGTRLSIL.

The rearrangement links TRBV7-9 to TRBJ2-3; TRBD1 aligns across 7 bases. The junction had 5 bases not matched to a gene; V was cut back by 2 bases and J by 3 bases. Germline V gene sequence: CDR1 SEHNR, CDR2 FQNEAQ (reference sequence). The CDR3 covers 15 residues. Here the CDR3 DNA reads TGTGCCAGCAGCTTACAGGGGACAGCTACAGATACGCAGTATTTT. Protein product: CASSLQGTATDTQYF.

The chain employs TRBV11-1 and TRBJ2-7; D ambiguous. The CDR3 consists of 14 residues. V dropped 6 bases and J dropped 2 bases, with 14 bases sitting between them. Germline CDR1 reads SGHAT; CDR2 reads FQDESV (reference sequence). The CDR3 here is CASSSSDGAYEQYF. The DNA of the CDR3 is TGTGCCAGCAGTTCTTCAGACGGCGCCTACGAGCAGTACTTC.

This chain uses TRBV7-9 with TRBJ1-5; 8 positions match TRBD1. After removal of 5 bases from V and 0 bases from J, the junction contained 6 bases not matched to a gene. In germline, CDR1 is SEHNR, CDR2 FQNEAQ (reference sequence). The CDR3 consists of 16 residues. The CDR3 spells CASSPFTGGSNQPQHF. CDR3 sequence (DNA): TGTGCCAGCAGCCCGTTTACAGGGGGTAGCAATCAGCCCCAGCATTTT. The whole variable domain, remainder taken from reference TRBV7-9 and TRBJ1-5, is DTGVSQNPRHKITKRGQNVTFRCDPISEHNRLYWYRQTLGQGPEFLTYFQNEAQLEKSRLLSDRFSAERPKGSFSTLEIQRTEQGDSAMYLCASSPFTGGSNQPQHFGDGTRLSIL.

About this clone itself: This probably arose from a read error, given a far larger clone one base away. Additional DNA sequences in this sample encode the identical CDR3. The chain has TRBV1 and TRBJ1-1; TRBD1, the table's D call, lacks a check against the DNA. TRBV1 is a pseudogene locus. CDR3 length: 15 residues. The CDR3 sequence: CTSSQEDRENTEAFF. CDR3 in DNA: TGCACCAGCAGCCAAGAGGACAGGGAGAACACTGAAGCTTTCTTT.

The V gene is TRBV29-1, the J gene TRBJ2-7; no firm D call. V lost 7 bases and J 2 bases, leaving 12 bases between the germline ends. This CDR3 has 12 residues. Germline V gene sequence: CDR1 SQVTM, CDR2 ANQGSEA. The CDR3 region is CSAQTATYEQYF. The CDR3 coding sequence is TGCAGCGCCCAGACGGCCACCTACGAGCAGTACTTC.

The rearrangement links TRBV7-2 to TRBJ2-7; 7 nucleotides agree with TRBD2. CDR3 size: 15 residues. CDR1 and CDR2 (germline): SGHTA, FQGNSA. With 5 bases clipped from V and 0 bases from J, the junction kept 7 bases outside the gene matches. CDR3 in amino acids: CASSRLAGPSYEQYF. The CDR3 coding sequence is TGTGCCAGCAGCCGTTTAGCGGGCCCCTCCTACGAGCAGTACTTC.

The chain recombines TRBV20-1 with TRBJ2-3; TRBD2 might be the D (6 bases). The germline gives CDR1 DFQATT, CDR2 SNEGSKA (reference sequence). The length of the CDR3 is 11 residues. The V end lost 3 bases, the J end lost 11 bases, and 12 bases lay between the germline ends. CDR3 sequence reads: CSASAGPGQYF. The CDR3 nucleotides are TGCAGTGCTAGTGCGGGGCCGGGGCAGTATTTT.

V is TRBV20-1 and J is TRBJ1-6, with D possibly matching TRBD1 (5 bases). Trimming took 5 bases from V and 10 from J, leaving 9 bases between them. The CDR3 consists of 11 residues. The germline V gene has CDR1 DFQATT and CDR2 SNEGSKA (reference sequence). DNA for the CDR3: TGCAGTGCTGGGACTGGATCACCCCTCCACTTT. Its protein is CSAGTGSPLHF.

The chain joins TRBV7-3 to TRBJ2-2; D gene ambiguous. In germline, CDR1 is SGHTA, CDR2 FQGTGA. This CDR3 is built from 14 residues. Trimming removed 1 base from V and 6 bases from J, with 9 bases in between. CDR3 amino acids: CASSLRQRSGELFF. The CDR3 DNA sequence: TGTGCCAGCAGCTTAAGGCAGCGCTCCGGGGAGCTGTTTTTT.

This clone has a handful of counts. CDR3 sequence: CASSYSRDSSTDTQYF. CDR3 nucleotide sequence: TGTGCCAGCAGTTATAGCAGGGACAGCAGCACAGATACGCAGTATTTT. The rearrangement joins TRBV6-5 to TRBJ2-3; 7 nucleotides agree with TRBD1. Trimming at V came to 3 bases and at J to 0 bases, leaving 6 bases not matched to a gene. CDR1 is MNHEY and CDR2 is SVGAGI in the germline V gene. The length of the CDR3 is 16 residues.

This chain connects TRBV5-1 to TRBJ2-7, with TRBD2 identical over 8 bases. Germline CDR1 is SGHRS and CDR2 is YFSETQ. The CDR3 runs 14 residues. V lost 6 bases, J lost 1 base, and 6 bases stayed unmatched. CDR3 DNA: TGCGCCAGCAAGAGCGGGAGAGGTTCCTACGAGCAGTACTTC. Encoded protein: CASKSGRGSYEQYF.

J is TRBJ1-4 and V is TRBV5-8; D is perhaps TRBD1 (5 bases). From germline, CDR1 is SGHTS and CDR2 YDEGEE. CDR3 length: 15 amino acids. V was pared by 2 bases and J by 5 bases, with 13 bases between. The CDR3 loop is CASSFLGLDNEKLFF. The CDR3 DNA sequence: TGTGCCAGCAGCTTTTTGGGACTAGACAATGAAAAACTGTTTTTT.

V usage is TRBV21-1 and J usage is TRBJ2-7. TRBV21-1 is labeled a pseudogene. This CDR3 has 13 amino acids. The CDR3 nucleotides are TGTGCGGCGGGCTCGGGACCCCTCTACGAGCAGTACTTC. The encoded protein is CAAGSGPLYEQYF.

The gene calls are TRBV4-2 and TRBJ2-1; unclear D gene. The CDR3 totals 11 residues. Trimming removed 11 bases from V and 7 bases from J, with 12 bases in between. Germline V gene data show CDR1 as LGHNA and CDR2 as YNFKEQ. The CDR3 here is CAPPLRNEQFF. In nucleotides, the CDR3 is TGTGCCCCCCCCCTTAGGAATGAGCAGTTCTTC.

This chain uses TRBV5-1 with TRBJ1-4; D is possibly TRBD1 (6 bases). V lost 4 bases and J lost 0, with 10 bases in between. The CDR3 is 15 residues long. Germline CDR1 is SGHRS and CDR2 is YFSETQ. CDR3 DNA: TGCGCCAGCAGCACAGGGTCTTCAACTAATGAAAAACTGTTTTTT. This gives the protein CASSTGSSTNEKLFF.

The rearrangement uses TRBV28 and TRBJ2-7; D unclear. CDR1 is MDHEN, CDR2 SYDVKM, per germline. This CDR3 spans 13 amino acids. Trimming stripped 2 bases from V and 4 bases from J, with 9 bases between. CDR3 sequence reads: CASSLGVPYEQYF. Here the CDR3 DNA reads TGTGCCAGCAGTTTAGGGGTTCCATACGAGCAGTACTTC.

This chain connects TRBV29-1 to TRBJ2-7, with 14 positions matching TRBD2. Germline CDR1 and CDR2: SQVTM and ANQGSEA. V lost 5 bases, J lost 0 bases, and 15 bases stayed unmatched. The CDR3 contains 19 residues. CDR3 sequence (DNA): TGCAGCGTTATAACCTTAAAAGGACTAGCGGGAGGATTCTCCTACGAGCAGTACTTC. This translates into CSVITLKGLAGGFSYEQYF.